This T cell receptor beta chain is from a study of T cell clonality in common variable immunodeficiency. Findings of the study overall: CVID subjects shared fewer TCRbeta clones than healthy controls did. What drives increased CVID clonality needs T cell subpopulation sequencing. Compared with healthy controls, CVID subjects showed increased TCRbeta clonality, mostly in about a third. Reportedly, TCR beta sequences from common variable immunodeficiency showed fewer deletions and N-nucleotide insertions.

Germline CDR1 and CDR2: KGHSY and FQNENV. This CDR3 region has 16 residues. The ends were cut back, 4 bases at V and 4 bases at J, with 19 bases in the middle. The sample holds a few counts of this clone. Its cognate antigen is unknown. The read gets to within 3 residues of the CDR3 end, and the germline J gene fills in the rest. Method: immunoSEQ multiplex PCR; TCRdb's copy keeps in-frame clones and lacks some. Recorded here are fewer than 30,000 clones, with no singletons, and the ten leading clones hold 29%. The chain is built from TRBV16 and TRBJ1-1, with D maybe TRBD1 (5 bases). The receptor comes from a human donor with common variable immunodeficiency. Specimen: peripheral blood mononuclear cells. The CDR3 reads CASSPTRAQGGTEAFF. The sequenced part of the CDR3 DNA is TGTGCCAGCAGCCCGACTAGGGCTCAGGGAGGCACTGAA.